This T cell receptor (beta chain) was retrieved from a study of OX40 agonist ivuxolimab in advanced cancers. In the study overall: Ivuxolimab was an agonistic, fully human IgG2 monoclonal antibody directed against OX40 (CD134), a costimulatory receptor. The paper covers the monotherapy dose-escalation part of the phase I ivuxolimab trial, which included N of about 56 patients. Peripheral TCRbeta sequencing aimed to test whether ivuxolimab altered TCR sequence diversity and caused clonal T-cell expansion. Prior anti-PD-1, anti-PD-L1 or anti-CTLA-4 therapy was permitted, and checkpoint inhibitors had been received by under 50% of dose-escalation patients. In the dose-escalation cohort, around four fifths of patients were male, and the mean age was approximately 60 years, with a range of roughly 20 to 79. Of the roughly 51 patients in dose escalation, some 19 had hepatocellular carcinoma, some 15 had melanoma, 9 had renal cell carcinoma and 9 had head and neck cancer. Partial responses occurred in three dose-escalation patients, of whom one had hepatocellular carcinoma and two had cutaneous melanoma. Intravenous ivuxolimab was administered to patients every 2 weeks at six dose levels: 0.01, 0.1, 0.3, 1.5, 3 and 10 mg/kg.

Patients with autoimmune disease history or receiving systemic immunosuppression were excluded from the trial. Peripheral blood for TCR sequencing was collected from all dose cohorts at baseline, on cycle 4 day 1, and on cycle 7 day 1. Samples were obtained from an open-label, multicenter, first-in-human phase I dose-escalation trial of ivuxolimab. Adults with locally advanced or metastatic melanoma, renal cell, hepatocellular, or head and neck squamous cell carcinoma were enrolled in the trial. Before TCR sequencing, CD4+ T cells and CD8+ T cells from peripheral blood were sorted into separate populations. The germline V gene (reference sequence) gives CDR1 as PRHDT and CDR2 as FYEKMQ. The CDR3 measures 17 amino acids from cysteine to phenylalanine. Only CDR3 DNA remains: 51 bases, in frame from the first base. V is reduced by 1 base and J by 0 bases, leaving a spacing of 10 bases between them. For sequencing of the TCRbeta CDR3 region, genomic DNA was extracted from the sorted cells. TCRbeta CDR3 regions were sequenced using the immunoSEQ Assay. The source is immuneACCESS, and TCRdb retained only in-frame sequences with V and J called. Part of the clones is not carried over; for the studies checked, unresolved V genes explain less than half of this, and the remainder is unexplained. Here the sample has 20,000 to 25,000 clones; almost 80% occur a single time. About 13% of the sample is in the top ten clones.

Concerning this clone itself: The antigen it binds to is not known. There are no base qualities to consult, and no much larger clone falls within one base.

Here is what the overall study found, with its caveats: After ivuxolimab, more expanded clones were found on average in CD8+ T cells than in CD4+ T cells. In the 0.1-3.0 mg/kg groups, partial responders had among the lowest normalized peripheral clonal expansion, particularly in CD8+ T cells. At doses of 0.1 to 3.0 mg/kg, clonal expansion of both CD4+ and CD8+ T cells in blood was seen between baseline and week 6. Which antigens the clonally expanded peripheral T cells were specific for was not determined. Low levels of normalized T-cell clonal expansion were also seen in some nonresponding patients.

The TCR comes from an adult with an advanced solid tumor such as melanoma, head and neck, liver or kidney cancer. Recombination linked TRBV13 to TRBJ1-6, and TRBD1 may be the D gene, going by 5 matching bases. Source: CD4+ or CD8+ T cells sorted from blood, taken in a trial of the OX40 agonist ivuxolimab. The base sequence is TGTGCCAGCAGCTTAGTTCCCAGGGTCTCCTATAATTCACCCCTCCACTTT. It codes for CASSLVPRVSYNSPLHF.